The clone carrying this T cell receptor beta chain came up a few times. Its antigen is still unknown. This entry comes from a study of shared clonotypes between healthy human individuals. The CDR3 runs to 12 residues. J gave up 6 bases and V 4 bases, and 1 base lay outside the gene matches. Looked up from germline, CDR1 is SGHRS and CDR2 is YFSETQ. CD8 cells regarded as naive lacked CD45RO, were positively chosen for CCR7, and omitted terminally differentiated effector memory CD45RA+ cells. The data were produced by immunoSEQ multiplex PCR, yet TCRdb's version contains in-frame clones alone and is incomplete. This sample carries around 2,000,000 clones, around 96% of them seen once, and the ten largest clones take roughly 1%. Study-wide points: Memory subsets generally showed smaller estimated richness than naive subsets did.

The gene calls are TRBV5-1 and TRBJ1-2, with 9 bases identical to TRBD1. The sequence derives from a young man in good health. Sequences were obtained from naive CD8+ T cells sorted from blood. The CDR3 DNA reads as TGCGCCAGCAGCGGGGACAGGGATGGCTACACCTTC. As protein: CASSGDRDGYTF.